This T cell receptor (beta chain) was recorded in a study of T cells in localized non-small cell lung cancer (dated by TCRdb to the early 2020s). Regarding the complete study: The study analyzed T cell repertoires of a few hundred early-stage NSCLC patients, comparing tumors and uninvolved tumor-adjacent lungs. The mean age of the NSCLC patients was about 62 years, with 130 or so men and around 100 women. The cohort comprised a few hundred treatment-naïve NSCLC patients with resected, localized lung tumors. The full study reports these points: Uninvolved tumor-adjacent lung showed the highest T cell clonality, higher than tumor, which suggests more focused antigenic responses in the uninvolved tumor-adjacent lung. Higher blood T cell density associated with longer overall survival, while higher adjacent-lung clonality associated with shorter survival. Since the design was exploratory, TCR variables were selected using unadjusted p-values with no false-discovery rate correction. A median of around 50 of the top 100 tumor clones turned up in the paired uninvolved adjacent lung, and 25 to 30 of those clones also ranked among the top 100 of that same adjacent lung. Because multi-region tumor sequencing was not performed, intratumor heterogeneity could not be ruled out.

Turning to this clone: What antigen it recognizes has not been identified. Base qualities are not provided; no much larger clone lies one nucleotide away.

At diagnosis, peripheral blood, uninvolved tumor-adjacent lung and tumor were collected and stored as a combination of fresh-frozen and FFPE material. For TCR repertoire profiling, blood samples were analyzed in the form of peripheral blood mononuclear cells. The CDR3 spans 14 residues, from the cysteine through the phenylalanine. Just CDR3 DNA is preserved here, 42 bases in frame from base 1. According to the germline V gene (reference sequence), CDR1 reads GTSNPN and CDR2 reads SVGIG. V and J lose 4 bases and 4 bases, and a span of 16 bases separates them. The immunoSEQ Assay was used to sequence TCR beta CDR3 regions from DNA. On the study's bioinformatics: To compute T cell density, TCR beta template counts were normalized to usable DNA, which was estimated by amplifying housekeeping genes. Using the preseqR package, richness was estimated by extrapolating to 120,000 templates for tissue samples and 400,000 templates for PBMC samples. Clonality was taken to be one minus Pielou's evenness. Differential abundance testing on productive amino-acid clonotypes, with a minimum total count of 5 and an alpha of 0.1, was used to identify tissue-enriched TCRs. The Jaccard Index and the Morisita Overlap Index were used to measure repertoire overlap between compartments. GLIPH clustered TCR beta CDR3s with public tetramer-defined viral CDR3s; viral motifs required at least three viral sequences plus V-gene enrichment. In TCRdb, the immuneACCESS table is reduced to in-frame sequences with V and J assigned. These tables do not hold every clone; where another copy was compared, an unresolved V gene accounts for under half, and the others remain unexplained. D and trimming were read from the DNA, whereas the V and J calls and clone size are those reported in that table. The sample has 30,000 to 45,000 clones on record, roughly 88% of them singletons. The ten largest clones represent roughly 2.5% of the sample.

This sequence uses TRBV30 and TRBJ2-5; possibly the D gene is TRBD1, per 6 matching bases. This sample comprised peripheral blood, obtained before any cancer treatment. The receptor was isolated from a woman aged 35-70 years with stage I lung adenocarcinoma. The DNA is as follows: TGTGCCTGGACCCTTACAGGGATTCGAGAGACCCAGTACTTC. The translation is CAWTLTGIRETQYF.